This T cell receptor (beta chain) was recovered during a study of cytomegalovirus exposure and HLA in healthy donors. PCR amplification relied on 60 Vbeta primers (plus 13 Jbeta primers). Sequenced by immunoSEQ multiplex PCR; TCRdb stores in-frame clones only, minus some. The data hold 250,000 to 350,000 clones, with under 90% observed a single time. Germline-derived CDR1 and CDR2 are LGHNA and YNFKEQ. The length of the CDR3 is 16 residues. The sequence was collected from a girl aged 2-9 years in good health and CMV-seronegative. The sequenced material came from PBMCs. The chain couples TRBV4-2 to TRBJ2-5; D unresolved. The better agreement between TRBJ2-7 and the DNA end casts doubt on the J call. Written as DNA, the CDR3 is TGTGCCAGCAGCCAAGACCCCTTCTCATACTCCTACGAGCAGTACTTC. Its protein product is CASSQDPFSYSYEQYF.